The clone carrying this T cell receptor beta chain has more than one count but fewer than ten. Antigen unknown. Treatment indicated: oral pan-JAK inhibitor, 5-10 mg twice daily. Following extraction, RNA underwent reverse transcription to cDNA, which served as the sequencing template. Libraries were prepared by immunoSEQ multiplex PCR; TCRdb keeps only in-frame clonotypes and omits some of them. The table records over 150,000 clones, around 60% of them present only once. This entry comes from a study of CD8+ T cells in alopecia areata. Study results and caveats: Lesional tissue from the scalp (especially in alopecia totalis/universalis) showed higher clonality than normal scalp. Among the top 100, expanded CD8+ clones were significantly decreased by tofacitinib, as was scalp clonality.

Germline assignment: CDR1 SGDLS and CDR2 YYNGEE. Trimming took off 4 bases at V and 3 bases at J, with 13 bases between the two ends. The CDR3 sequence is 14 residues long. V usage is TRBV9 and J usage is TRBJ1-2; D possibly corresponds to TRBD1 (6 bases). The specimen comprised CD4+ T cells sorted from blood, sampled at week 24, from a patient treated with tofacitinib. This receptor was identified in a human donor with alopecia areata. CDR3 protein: CASSIPGQDYGYTF. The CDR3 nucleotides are TGTGCCAGCAGCATACCGGGACAAGACTATGGCTACACCTTC.